This record looks at one T cell receptor beta chain sequence and its context. These data originate in a study of cytotoxic CD8 clonotypes in ibrutinib-treated CLL. Profiling relied on immunoSEQ multiplex PCR, and the TCRdb table lists in-frame clones only, not all of them. Altogether about 250,000 clones are present, 70% being singletons, with the ten largest covering roughly 15%. There are 16 residues in the CDR3. After removal of 0 bases from V and 0 bases from J, the junction contained 3 bases not matched to a gene. In germline, CDR1 is LGHNA, CDR2 YNFKEQ. Source: PBMCs, taken after 24 months of ibrutinib treatment. The gene calls are TRBV4-2 and TRBJ1-1; TRBD1 matches at 8 bases. This clonotype was sampled from a human donor with chronic lymphocytic leukemia. The CDR3 region is CASSQEDRVLNTEAFF. The CDR3 bases are TGTGCCAGCAGCCAAGAGGACAGGGTATTGAACACTGAAGCTTTCTTT.